This TCR beta chain was profiled in a study of CD8 T cells in ankylosing spondylitis. Overall study findings and caveats: Characteristic, it appeared, of ankylosing spondylitis blood was a TCR beta motif of about eight highly homologous variants. Some of these motif variants have turned up before, in reports on reactive arthritis synovial fluid and blood. Reports say disease-linked clones showed up significantly more in matched ankylosing spondylitis synovial fluid. Researchers report that disease-linked clones proved CD8+ and relatively rare in peripheral blood.

This CDR3 comprises 14 residues. The germline V gene has CDR1 MNHEY and CDR2 SVGAGI. Trimming took 0 bases from V and 7 from J, leaving 11 bases between them. Each TCR beta library was made by quantitative 5'-RACE that incorporated molecular barcodes. One entry per CDR3 protein, called by TCRdb with MiXCR from the 5' RACE reads. The sample lists fewer than 550,000 distinct CDR3 sequences, over 4% occurring once. On this clonotype: Its target is unknown.

This receptor was taken from a male donor with ankylosing spondylitis. The genes are TRBV6-5 and TRBJ2-3; D possibly corresponds to TRBD1 (6 bases). The sequenced sample was blood, either unsorted or a sorted T cell fraction (not recorded which). CDR3 sequence reads: CASSYSPDSHTQYF. DNA for the CDR3: TGTGCCAGCAGTTACTCCCCGGACAGCCATACGCAGTATTTT.